These 28 T cell receptor beta chains were sequenced from one sample in a study of beta chain features in type 1 diabetes. The study's findings and limits: All four CD4+ subsets of Type 1 diabetes patients contained TCRB CDR3s that were moderately but significantly shorter.

The entirety of the isolated RNA underwent reverse transcription, so expressed TCRB transcripts were sequenced. The assay was immunoSEQ multiplex PCR, and TCRdb's table has in-frame clones only and misses some. This repertoire shows about 160,000 clones, 50% to 70% found once; its top ten account for approximately 0.089%. These receptors' targets are unknown. The sequenced sample was naive CD4+ T cells from blood. The receptors were sampled from a man aged 30-40 years with type 1 diabetes.

The chain couples TRBV7-2 to TRBJ2-7; perhaps TRBD2 as D (5 bases). Germline V CDR1 and CDR2: SGHTA, FQGNSA. Trimming shortened V by 6 bases and J by 4 bases, and 13 bases separated the two germline ends. The CDR3 contains 13 residues. The CDR3 loop is CASSSPGGYEQYF. CDR3 nucleotides: TGTGCCAGCAGTTCACCGGGCGGGTACGAGCAGTACTTC.

The V gene is TRBV29-1, the J gene TRBJ2-1; TRBD1 matches at 7 bases. V dropped 7 bases and J dropped 3; count of bases not matched to a gene: 3. The CDR3 contains 12 residues. CDR1 and CDR2 (germline): SQVTM, ANQGSEA. In DNA form, the CDR3 reads TGCAGCGCGGGACAGATCTACAATGAGCAGTTCTTC. Amino acids: CSAGQIYNEQFF.

The CDR3 DNA follows: TGTGCCAGCAGCCCCGGGACAGGGCTCTACGAGCAGTACTTC. Translation: CASSPGTGLYEQYF. This chain uses TRBV7-2 with TRBJ2-7, with 9 positions matching TRBD1. The germline V gene encodes CDR1 SGHTA and CDR2 FQGNSA. V was pared by 5 bases and J by 3 bases, with 5 bases of the junction left unmatched. The CDR3 is 14 residues long.

This clone was seen a few times. V gene TRBV2 combines with J gene TRBJ1-3; weak D call: TRBD1 (6 bases). Trimming left V 8 bases short and J 2 bases short, with 10 bases between. The germline V gene encodes CDR1 SNHLY and CDR2 FYNNEI. The CDR3 runs to 13 residues. The CDR3 coding sequence is TGTGCCAGCGTCCAGGGGACTGGAAACACCATATATTTT. Translating it yields CASVQGTGNTIYF.

The chain couples TRBV30 to TRBJ1-1; 7 bases line up with TRBD1. The V gene end was trimmed by 5 bases and the J gene end by 2 bases; junction bases not matched to a gene: 8. Germline V gene lookup returns CDR1 GTSNPN and CDR2 SVGIG (reference sequence). The CDR3 sequence is 14 residues long. DNA of the CDR3: TGTGCCTGGGGGAAACAGGGGAGAAACACTGAAGCTTTCTTT. Translated: CAWGKQGRNTEAFF. Full variable domain (remainder filled in from reference TRBV30 and TRBJ1-1): SQTIHQWPATLVQPVGSPLSLECTVEGTSNPNLYWYRQAAGRGLQLLFYSVGIGQISSEVPQNLSASRPQDRQFILSSKKLLLSDSGFYLCAWGKQGRNTEAFFGQGTRLTVV.

The chain couples TRBV29-1 to TRBJ1-3; D is unclear. The germline gives CDR1 SQVTM, CDR2 ANQGSEA. V dropped 5 bases and J dropped 0 bases, with 14 bases sitting between them. There are 15 residues in the CDR3. The CDR3 loop reads CSVSLSSRSGNTIYF. CDR3 nucleotides: TGCAGCGTTTCCCTCAGCAGCCGCTCTGGAAACACCATATATTTT.

The table lists this clone with a few counts. The rearrangement links TRBV30 to TRBJ1-3; the D is unclear. Trimming removed 2 bases at V and 2 bases at J, with 7 bases between. In germline, CDR1 is GTSNPN, CDR2 SVGIG (reference sequence). The CDR3 consists of 13 residues. The CDR3 loop is CAWSLQTGNTIYF. In DNA, the CDR3 is TGTGCCTGGAGTTTACAGACTGGAAACACCATATATTTT.

V gene TRBV30 combines with J gene TRBJ2-1; TRBD2 matches 11 bases. The CDR3 runs 17 residues. CDR1 and CDR2 from the germline V gene are GTSNPN and SVGIG (reference sequence). V trimming: 1 base; J trimming: 3 bases; junction bases outside the gene matches: 8. The CDR3 sequence: CAWSGEGTSGGYNEQFF. Here the CDR3 DNA reads TGTGCCTGGAGTGGAGAGGGAACTAGCGGGGGCTACAATGAGCAGTTCTTC.

The CDR3 loop is CASSRRTGEGYGYTF. For the CDR3, the DNA is TGCGCCAGCAGCCGAAGGACAGGGGAGGGCTATGGCTACACCTTC. The chain has TRBV4-3 and TRBJ1-2; 9 nucleotides agree with TRBD1. Germline values: CDR1 LGHNA, CDR2 YSLEER. The junction had 7 bases not matched to a gene; V was cut back by 4 bases and J by 4 bases. This CDR3 spans 15 amino acids.

The chain joins TRBV6-5 to TRBJ2-1; 8 bases map to TRBD2. CDR1 is MNHEY and CDR2 is SVGAGI in the germline V gene. This CDR3 comprises 15 residues. With V trimmed by 2 bases and J by 0 bases, 0 bases remained unmatched. In DNA, the CDR3 is TGTGCCAGCAGTTACAGCGGGGGCTCCTACAATGAGCAGTTCTTC. It yields the protein CASSYSGGSYNEQFF.

The gene calls are TRBV9 and TRBJ2-5, with D hard to call. CDR1 and CDR2 (germline): SGDLS, YYNGEE. CDR3 length: 14 residues. Trimming took off 1 base at V and 5 bases at J, with 12 bases between the two ends. The CDR3 protein is CASSVSRGRETQYF. In DNA, the CDR3 is TGTGCCAGCAGCGTAAGCAGAGGACGGGAGACCCAGTACTTC.

V is TRBV7-9 and J is TRBJ2-6; D gene ambiguous. Trimming pared 0 bases from V and 4 bases from J, leaving 10 bases between. CDR3 size: 16 residues. Germline CDR1 is SEHNR and CDR2 is FQNEAQ (reference sequence). CDR3 residues: CASSLAWVSGANVLTF. The CDR3 region has the DNA TGTGCCAGCAGCTTAGCGTGGGTTTCAGGGGCCAACGTCCTGACTTTC.

The chain carries TRBV7-2 and TRBJ2-5; 7 nucleotides match TRBD1. The CDR3 is 14 amino acids. Germline assignment: CDR1 SGHTA and CDR2 FQGNSA. J lost 0 bases, V lost 5 bases, and 3 bases had no gene match. The chain's CDR3 is CASSLQGDQETQYF. The CDR3 DNA follows: TGTGCCAGCAGCCTCCAGGGGGACCAAGAGACCCAGTACTTC.

Worth noting for this clone: The sample contains more than one DNA sequence encoding this CDR3. V and J are TRBV30 and TRBJ2-5; the D is unclear. The germline gives CDR1 GTSNPN, CDR2 SVGIG (reference sequence). With 0 bases removed from V and 5 bases from J, the gap between germline ends came to 4 bases. This CDR3 has 11 residues. CDR3 bases: TGTGCCTGGAGTGTCTCGGAGACCCAGTACTTC. This sequence encodes CAWSVSETQYF.

The V and J genes are TRBV14 and TRBJ2-5; no firm D call. This CDR3 is built from 13 residues. V was shortened by 1 base and J by 5 bases, with 8 bases between the two germline ends. The V gene's germline CDR1 is SGHDN and CDR2 FVKESK. CDR3 amino acids: CASSQGRHETQYF. The CDR3 DNA reads TGTGCCAGCAGCCAAGGGCGGCACGAGACCCAGTACTTC.

V usage is TRBV29-1 and J usage is TRBJ2-7; 9 bases map to TRBD2. There are 13 residues in the CDR3. Trimming at V came to 7 bases and at J to 0 bases, leaving 4 bases not matched to a gene. Germline V gene data show CDR1 as SQVTM and CDR2 as ANQGSEA. For the CDR3, the DNA is TGCAGCGCGGGACTAGCTAGCTCCTACGAGCAGTACTTC. Encoded protein: CSAGLASSYEQYF.

V usage is TRBV10-3 and J usage is TRBJ2-7; no firm D call. CDR3 length: 12 residues. CDR1 is ENHRY, CDR2 SYGVKD, per germline. Trimming left V 6 bases short and J 1 base short, with 7 bases between. The CDR3 region is CAIRTESYEQYF. In DNA, the CDR3 is TGTGCCATCAGGACGGAGTCCTACGAGCAGTACTTC.

The sample holds a few counts of this clone. This chain uses TRBV6-5 with TRBJ1-3; TRBD1 is a possible D gene (5 bases). This CDR3 spans 14 amino acids. Germline V gives CDR1 MNHEY, CDR2 SVGAGI. The V end was cut by 8 bases, the J end by 0 bases, with 11 bases between. The CDR3 DNA sequence: TGTGCCAGCGGCGGGACGGTCTCTGGAAACACCATATATTTT. Its protein product is CASGGTVSGNTIYF.

This clone was detected only once. V usage is TRBV28 and J usage is TRBJ2-3, with 9 positions matching TRBD2. Germline-derived CDR1 and CDR2 are MDHEN and SYDVKM. This CDR3 is built from 14 residues. V lost 6 bases and J lost 1; bases outside the gene matches: 2. The CDR3 nucleotides are TGTGCCAGCAGGTTAGCGGGGGGCACAGATACGCAGTATTTT. Translating it yields CASRLAGGTDTQYF.

V gene TRBV29-1 combines with J gene TRBJ2-5, with a weak D call TRBD1 (5 bases). V was trimmed by 3 bases and J by 5 bases, leaving 10 bases between them. The CDR3 runs 12 residues. Germline assignment: CDR1 SQVTM and CDR2 ANQGSEA. As DNA, the CDR3 is TGCAGCGTTGATCTGGGGCGGGAGACCCAGTACTTC. This codes for CSVDLGRETQYF.

The chain combines TRBV27 with TRBJ2-1, with TRBD1 identical over 7 bases. Germline V lookup: CDR1 MNHEY, CDR2 SMNVEV (reference sequence). The CDR3 has 14 residues. The ends lost 2 bases at V and 4 bases at J; junction bases unmatched: 2. The CDR3 protein is CASSLTDRYNEQFF. The CDR3 bases are TGTGCCAGCAGTTTAACGGACAGGTACAATGAGCAGTTCTTC.

The chain recombines TRBV7-9 with TRBJ2-7; 7 bases are a match to TRBD1. Unmatched junction bases numbered 6, after V lost 1 base and J lost 3 bases. CDR1 is SEHNR and CDR2 is FQNEAQ in the germline V gene (reference sequence). The CDR3 loop spans 15 amino acids. CDR3 nucleotides: TGTGCCAGCAGCTTAGGACAGGGAGAACTCTACGAGCAGTACTTC. This sequence encodes CASSLGQGELYEQYF. The variable domain in full, with the rest retrieved from reference TRBV7-9 and TRBJ2-7, is DTGVSQNPRHKITKRGQNVTFRCDPISEHNRLYWYRQTLGQGPEFLTYFQNEAQLEKSRLLSDRFSAERPKGSFSTLEIQRTEQGDSAMYLCASSLGQGELYEQYFGPGTRLTVT.

The chain is built from TRBV29-1 and TRBJ1-1; D gene ambiguous. V was pared by 7 bases and J by 0 bases, with 15 bases between. The germline V gene has CDR1 SQVTM and CDR2 ANQGSEA. This CDR3 is 14 amino acids long. CDR3 DNA: TGCAGCGCCTCCAAATGGACTCTGAACACTGAAGCTTTCTTT. Translated: CSASKWTLNTEAFF.

In DNA form, the CDR3 reads TGTGCCGGCCGCTCTGGGGCCAACGTCCTGACTTTC. Translation gives CAGRSGANVLTF. This sequence joins TRBV7-9 and TRBJ2-6; D remains unclear. The ends were cut back, 11 bases at V and 0 bases at J, with 5 bases in the middle. This CDR3 region has 12 residues. CDR1 and CDR2 from the germline V gene are SEHNR and FQNEAQ (reference sequence). Filled out from reference TRBV7-9 and TRBJ2-6, the complete variable domain reads DTGVSQNPRHKITKRGQNVTFRCDPISEHNRLYWYRQTLGQGPEFLTYFQNEAQLEKSRLLSDRFSAERPKGSFSTLEIQRTEQGDSAMYLCAGRSGANVLTFGAGSRLTVL.

This clone was seen more than once but under ten times. The chain is built from TRBV7-9 and TRBJ2-3; D is ambiguous. This CDR3 is 15 amino acids long. The germline V gene has CDR1 SEHNR and CDR2 FQNEAQ (reference sequence). Trimming shortened V by 3 bases and J by 2 bases, and 12 bases separated the two germline ends. In DNA, the CDR3 is TGTGCCAGCAGCTTTGTGGGGATATCCACAGATACGCAGTATTTT. This sequence encodes CASSFVGISTDTQYF.

This chain uses TRBV6-5 with TRBJ2-2, with 7 bases matching TRBD1. Germline CDR1 reads MNHEY; CDR2 reads SVGAGI. After removal of 3 bases from V and 0 bases from J, the junction contained 4 bases not matched to a gene. The CDR3 totals 16 residues. The CDR3 sequence is CASSYRGQANTGELFF. In DNA, the CDR3 is TGTGCCAGCAGTTATCGCGGACAGGCGAACACCGGGGAGCTGTTTTTT.

The chain couples TRBV7-2 to TRBJ1-2; D unresolved. The CDR3 runs to 14 residues. With 0 bases removed from V and 3 bases from J, the gap between germline ends came to 8 bases. The germline V gene has CDR1 SGHTA and CDR2 FQGNSA. The CDR3 here is CASSLAKGDYGYTF. CDR3 DNA: TGTGCCAGCAGCTTAGCGAAAGGCGACTATGGCTACACCTTC.

This chain links TRBV7-2 with TRBJ2-3; 7 positions match TRBD2. Germline assignment: CDR1 SGHTA and CDR2 FQGNSA. The V segment lost 4 bases and the J segment 1 base; nucleotides outside the gene matches: 8. This CDR3 contains 16 residues. The CDR3 DNA reads as TGTGCCAGCAGCTCCCATGGCGGGGGTGGCACAGATACGCAGTATTTT. Translation gives CASSSHGGGGTDTQYF.